This TCR beta chain emerged from a study of blood T cell repertoires in COVID-19. Authors' methods: For nucleated cells, counts were estimated from reference gene primer amplification. TCRdb's copy holds only in-frame clones and misses some; the assay was immunoSEQ multiplex PCR. The DNA gave D and trimming, while V, J and clone size come from that table. The sample carries approximately 300,000 clones, 75% to 90% recorded once. Donors were grouped by their self-reported clinical history. The CDR3 has 15 amino acids. Germline V lookup: CDR1 MNHEY, CDR2 SVGAGI. V lost 5 bases and J lost 6; bases outside the gene matches: 9.

Sequenced input: PBMCs or T cells enriched from blood (not recorded which). The gene calls are TRBV6-5 and TRBJ2-2, with 7 bases identical to TRBD1. The receptor's source is a woman aged 25 to 39 who had recovered from COVID-19. The CDR3 reads CASSHGTEEAGELFF. The CDR3 bases are TGTGCCAGCAGTCATGGGACAGAGGAGGCCGGGGAGCTGTTTTTT.